This T cell receptor (beta chain) came from a study of blood T cells in healthy people across ages. Study-level information: Through template switching, about one barcoded beta molecule was captured per two T cells, as measured in model experiments.

General observations from the study: There were more naive CD4+ cells and higher diversity in long-lived donors than in aged donors.

Primers used in a second PCR of roughly 6 to 11 cycles were a sample-barcoded 5' primer and a J-beta primer mix. The authors tagged each cDNA molecule using a template-switch adaptor with 12 random nucleotides. TCRdb analysed the 5' RACE reads with MiXCR anew, one entry per CDR3 protein. Among around 1,500,000 distinct CDR3 sequences listed, 40% to 50% were seen once. V lost 5 bases to trimming and J lost 2 bases; unmatched junction nucleotides: 5. Germline-derived CDR1 and CDR2 are SGHNT and YENEEA. The CDR3 runs 16 residues. In the case of this clonotype: What it binds is unknown.

The sequence was obtained from a woman aged 18-30 years in good health. Material for sequencing was blood. The chain joins TRBV11-3 to TRBJ2-3; 12 nucleotides line up with TRBD2. The CDR3 DNA follows: TGTGCCAGCAGCGCGGGACTAGCGGGTCCCACAGATACGCAGTATTTT. Amino acid sequence: CASSAGLAGPTDTQYF.